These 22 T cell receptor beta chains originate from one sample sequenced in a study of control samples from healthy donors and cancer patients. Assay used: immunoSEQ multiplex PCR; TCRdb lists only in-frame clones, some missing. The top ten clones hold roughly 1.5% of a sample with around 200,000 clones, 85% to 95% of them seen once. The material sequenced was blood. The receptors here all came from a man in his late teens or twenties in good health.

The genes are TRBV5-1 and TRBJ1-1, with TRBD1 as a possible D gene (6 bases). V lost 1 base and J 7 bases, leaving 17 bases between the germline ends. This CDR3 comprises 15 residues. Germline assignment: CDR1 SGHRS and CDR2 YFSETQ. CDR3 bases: TGCGCCAGCAGCTTGTCGTCGGGGGGCATAGATGAAGCTTTCTTT. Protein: CASSLSSGGIDEAFF.

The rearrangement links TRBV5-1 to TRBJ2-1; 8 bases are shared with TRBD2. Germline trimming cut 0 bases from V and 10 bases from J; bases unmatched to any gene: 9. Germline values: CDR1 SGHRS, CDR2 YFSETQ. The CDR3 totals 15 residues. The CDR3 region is CASSLVLAGPEEQFF. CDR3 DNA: TGCGCCAGCAGCTTGGTATTAGCGGGGCCTGAAGAGCAGTTCTTC. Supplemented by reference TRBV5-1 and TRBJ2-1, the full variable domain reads KAGVTQTPRYLIKTRGQQVTLSCSPISGHRSVSWYQQTPGQGLQFLFEYFSETQRNKGNFPGRFSGRQFSNSRSEMNVSTLELGDSALYLCASSLVLAGPEEQFFGPGTRLTVL.

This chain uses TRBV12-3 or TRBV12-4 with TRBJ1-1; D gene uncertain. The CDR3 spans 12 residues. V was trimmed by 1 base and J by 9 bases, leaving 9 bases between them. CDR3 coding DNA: TGTGCCAGCAGTTTAGTGGAGGGTAAAGCTTTCTTT. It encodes CASSLVEGKAFF.

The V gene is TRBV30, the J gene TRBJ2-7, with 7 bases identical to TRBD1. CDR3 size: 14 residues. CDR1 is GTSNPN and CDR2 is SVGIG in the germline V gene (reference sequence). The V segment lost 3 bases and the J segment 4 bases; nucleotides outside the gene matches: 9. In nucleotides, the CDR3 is TGTGCCTGGAGGATAGGCAGGGGGATTTACGAGCAGTACTTC. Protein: CAWRIGRGIYEQYF. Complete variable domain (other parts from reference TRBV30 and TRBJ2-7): SQTIHQWPATLVQPVGSPLSLECTVEGTSNPNLYWYRQAAGRGLQLLFYSVGIGQISSEVPQNLSASRPQDRQFILSSKKLLLSDSGFYLCAWRIGRGIYEQYFGPGTRLTVT.

CDR3 region: CATSDPRGTGEAYEQYF. The CDR3 bases are TGTGCCACCAGTGATCCCCGGGGGACAGGGGAGGCCTACGAGCAGTACTTC. The rearrangement uses TRBV24-1 and TRBJ2-7, with 10 bases lining up with TRBD1. CDR3 size: 17 residues. Trimming removed 3 bases from V and 2 bases from J; junction bases left unmatched: 9. Germline-derived CDR1 and CDR2 are KGHDR and SFDVKD.

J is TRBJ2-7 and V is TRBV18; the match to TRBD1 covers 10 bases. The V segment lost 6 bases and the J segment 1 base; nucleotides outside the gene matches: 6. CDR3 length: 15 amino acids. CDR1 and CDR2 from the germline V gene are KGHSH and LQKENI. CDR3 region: CASSSGTGVSYEQYF. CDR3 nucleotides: TGTGCCAGCTCCTCGGGGACAGGGGTGTCCTACGAGCAGTACTTC.

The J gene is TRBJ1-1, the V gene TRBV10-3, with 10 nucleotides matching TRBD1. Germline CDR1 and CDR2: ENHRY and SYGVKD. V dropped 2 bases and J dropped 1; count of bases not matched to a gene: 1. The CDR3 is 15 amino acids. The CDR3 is CAISERDRGNTEAFF. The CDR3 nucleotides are TGTGCCATCAGTGAGAGGGACAGGGGGAACACTGAAGCTTTCTTT.

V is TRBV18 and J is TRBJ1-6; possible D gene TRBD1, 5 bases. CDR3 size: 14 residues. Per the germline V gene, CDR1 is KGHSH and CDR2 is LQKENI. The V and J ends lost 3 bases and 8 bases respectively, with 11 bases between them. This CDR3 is CASSPTAEDSPLHF. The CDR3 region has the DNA TGTGCCAGCTCACCGACAGCGGAGGATTCACCCCTCCACTTT.

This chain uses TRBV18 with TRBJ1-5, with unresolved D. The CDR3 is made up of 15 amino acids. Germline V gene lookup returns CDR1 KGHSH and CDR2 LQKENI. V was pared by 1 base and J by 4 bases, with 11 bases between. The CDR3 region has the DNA TGTGCCAGCTCACCACGGTTGGTGGGGAATCAGCCCCAGCATTTT. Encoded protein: CASSPRLVGNQPQHF.

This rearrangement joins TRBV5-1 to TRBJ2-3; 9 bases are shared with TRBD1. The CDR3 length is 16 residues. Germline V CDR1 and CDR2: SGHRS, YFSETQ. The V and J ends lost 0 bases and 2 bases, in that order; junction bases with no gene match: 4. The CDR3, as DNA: TGCGCCAGCAGCTTGGGACAGGGGGGGAACACAGATACGCAGTATTTT. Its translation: CASSLGQGGNTDTQYF.

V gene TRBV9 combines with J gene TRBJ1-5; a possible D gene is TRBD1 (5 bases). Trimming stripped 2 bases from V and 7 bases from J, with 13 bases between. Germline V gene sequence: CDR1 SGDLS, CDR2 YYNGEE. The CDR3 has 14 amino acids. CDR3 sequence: CASSVGPQGQPQHF. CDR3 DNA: TGTGCCAGCAGCGTGGGGCCCCAGGGACAGCCCCAGCATTTT.

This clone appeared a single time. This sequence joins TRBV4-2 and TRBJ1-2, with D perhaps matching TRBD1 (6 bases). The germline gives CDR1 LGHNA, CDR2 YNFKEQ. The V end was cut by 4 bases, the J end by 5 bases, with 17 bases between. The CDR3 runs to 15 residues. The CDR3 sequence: CASSPQGPTSYGYTF. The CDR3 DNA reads TGTGCCAGCAGCCCTCAGGGGCCAACCTCGTATGGCTACACCTTC.

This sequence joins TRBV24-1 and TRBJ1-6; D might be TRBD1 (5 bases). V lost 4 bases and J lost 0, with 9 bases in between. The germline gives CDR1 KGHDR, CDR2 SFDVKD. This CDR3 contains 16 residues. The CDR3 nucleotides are TGTGCCACCAGTGAGGCAGGGAGCTCCTATAATTCACCCCTCCACTTT. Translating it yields CATSEAGSSYNSPLHF.

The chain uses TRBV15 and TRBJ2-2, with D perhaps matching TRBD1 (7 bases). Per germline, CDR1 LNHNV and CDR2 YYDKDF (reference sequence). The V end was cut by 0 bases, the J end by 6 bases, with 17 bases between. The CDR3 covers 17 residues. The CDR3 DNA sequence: TGTGCCACCAGCAGAGAGAAAGGAGGGGGCTACGCCGGGGAGCTGTTTTTT. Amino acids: CATSREKGGGYAGELFF.

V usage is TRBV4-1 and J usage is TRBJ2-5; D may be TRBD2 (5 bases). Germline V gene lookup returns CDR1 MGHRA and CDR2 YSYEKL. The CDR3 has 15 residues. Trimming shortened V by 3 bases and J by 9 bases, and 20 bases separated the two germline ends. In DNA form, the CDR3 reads TGCGCCAGCAGCCATCCTGACCTGGGCCGGGGAGCCCAGTACTTC. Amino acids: CASSHPDLGRGAQYF.

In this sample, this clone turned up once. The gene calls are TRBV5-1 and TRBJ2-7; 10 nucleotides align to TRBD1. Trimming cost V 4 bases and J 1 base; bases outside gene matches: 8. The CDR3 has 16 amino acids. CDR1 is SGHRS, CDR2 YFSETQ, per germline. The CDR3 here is CASSLGGQGSSYEQYF. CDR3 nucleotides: TGCGCCAGCAGCCTGGGGGGACAGGGGTCTTCCTACGAGCAGTACTTC.

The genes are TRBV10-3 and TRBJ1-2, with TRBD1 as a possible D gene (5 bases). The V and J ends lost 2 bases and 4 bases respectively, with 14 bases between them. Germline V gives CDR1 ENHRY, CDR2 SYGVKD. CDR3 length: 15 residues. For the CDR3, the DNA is TGTGCCATCAGTGAGGAGGTCGGGGGACCCTATGGCTACACCTTC. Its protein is CAISEEVGGPYGYTF.

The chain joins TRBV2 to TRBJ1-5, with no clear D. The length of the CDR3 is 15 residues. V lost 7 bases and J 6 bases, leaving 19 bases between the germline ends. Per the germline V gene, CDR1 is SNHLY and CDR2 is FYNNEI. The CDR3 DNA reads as TGTGCCAGCACGTTGGACCTCGGGGAGGGTCAGCCCCAGCATTTT. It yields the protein CASTLDLGEGQPQHF. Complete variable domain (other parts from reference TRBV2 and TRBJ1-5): EPEVTQTPSHQVTQMGQEVILRCVPISNHLYFYWYRQILGQKVEFLVSFYNNEISEKSEIFDDQFSVERPDGSNFTLKIRSTKLEDSAMYFCASTLDLGEGQPQHFGDGTRLSIL.

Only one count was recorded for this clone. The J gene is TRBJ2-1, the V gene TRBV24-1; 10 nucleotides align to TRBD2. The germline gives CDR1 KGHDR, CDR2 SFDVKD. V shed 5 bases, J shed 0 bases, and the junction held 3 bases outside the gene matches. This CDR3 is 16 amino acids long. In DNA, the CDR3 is TGTGCCACCAGTGGCCAGCGGGGGGGCTCCTACAATGAGCAGTTCTTC. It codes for CATSGQRGGSYNEQFF.

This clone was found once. The CDR3 DNA sequence: TGTGCCAGCAGTTTTCTTGGGGCAACCTATAGCGGCTACACCTTC. It codes for CASSFLGATYSGYTF. V gene TRBV28 combines with J gene TRBJ1-2, with D tentatively TRBD1 (5 bases). The germline V and J ends were trimmed by 3 bases and 8 bases, with 19 bases remaining between them. Germline V gene lookup returns CDR1 MDHEN and CDR2 SYDVKM. This CDR3 has 15 amino acids.

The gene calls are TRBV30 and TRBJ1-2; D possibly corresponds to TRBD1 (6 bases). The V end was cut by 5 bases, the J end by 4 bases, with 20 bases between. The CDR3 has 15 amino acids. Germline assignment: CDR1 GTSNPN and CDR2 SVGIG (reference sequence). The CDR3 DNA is TGTGCCTGGGGGGGGGCGATCCAATCTGGCTATGGCTACACCTTC. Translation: CAWGGAIQSGYGYTF.

The CDR3 region has the DNA TGTGCCAGCTCCACAGGGGGCTACGAGCAGTACTTC. Protein: CASSTGGYEQYF. The chain joins TRBV27 to TRBJ2-7, with 8 bases that match TRBD1. Germline loops: CDR1 MNHEY, CDR2 SMNVEV (reference sequence). The CDR3 runs to 12 residues. V shed 8 bases, J shed 3 bases, and the junction held 3 bases outside the gene matches.